This T cell receptor (beta chain) originates from a study of T cells after yellow fever vaccination. In regard to this clonotype: Its antigen is unknown.

TCRdb analysed the 5' RACE reads with MiXCR anew, one entry per CDR3 protein. The sample carries hundreds of thousands of distinct CDR3 sequences, roughly an eighth recorded once. This CDR3 is 16 amino acids long. Study-level points and caveats: Reappearing after the booster were most of the clones from primary vaccination (roughly 96% CD4, about 87% CD8).

The TCR sequence derives from a man aged 25-40 years who received the YFV17D yellow fever vaccine. The sequencing used PBMCs, collected on the day of the yellow fever booster vaccination. The chain is built from TRBV21-1 and TRBJ2-7; TRBD2 reflects the table's D call only, with no check against the DNA. TRBV21-1 is a pseudogene locus. The CDR3 region has the DNA TGTGCCAGCAGCACGGAGGAGACGGGAGGGCCAAGGGAGCAGTACTTC. Protein sequence: CASSTEETGGPREQYF.